This T cell receptor beta chain comes out of a study of blood T cells in healthy people across ages. The study, taken as a whole, reports: Both naive CD4+ cell counts and diversity were greater in long-lived donors than in aged donors.

Healthy individuals of Caucasian origin from Russia, aged roughly 6 to 95, served as donors. Primed by a sample-barcoded 5' primer and a J-beta primer mix, a second PCR proceeded for about 6 to 11 cycles. The yield of each sample was at least 2.5 million CDR3-containing paired-end reads. TCRdb redid the calling of the 5' RACE reads with MiXCR, one entry per CDR3 protein. Among 1.5 million to 2 million distinct CDR3 sequences listed, about 30% were seen once. From germline, CDR1 is DFQATT and CDR2 SNEGSKA (reference sequence). V gave up 3 bases and J gave up 1 base, with 13 bases separating them. CDR3 length equals 15 residues. As for this clonotype: The antigen remains unidentified.

The sequenced sample was blood. This chain joins TRBV20-1 and TRBJ1-3; possibly TRBD1 for D (5 bases). The source is a woman in her twenties or thirties in good health. The CDR3 nucleotides read TGCAGTGCTAGGGCCGGGGGACCTTCTGGAAACACCATATATTTT. This sequence encodes CSARAGGPSGNTIYF.